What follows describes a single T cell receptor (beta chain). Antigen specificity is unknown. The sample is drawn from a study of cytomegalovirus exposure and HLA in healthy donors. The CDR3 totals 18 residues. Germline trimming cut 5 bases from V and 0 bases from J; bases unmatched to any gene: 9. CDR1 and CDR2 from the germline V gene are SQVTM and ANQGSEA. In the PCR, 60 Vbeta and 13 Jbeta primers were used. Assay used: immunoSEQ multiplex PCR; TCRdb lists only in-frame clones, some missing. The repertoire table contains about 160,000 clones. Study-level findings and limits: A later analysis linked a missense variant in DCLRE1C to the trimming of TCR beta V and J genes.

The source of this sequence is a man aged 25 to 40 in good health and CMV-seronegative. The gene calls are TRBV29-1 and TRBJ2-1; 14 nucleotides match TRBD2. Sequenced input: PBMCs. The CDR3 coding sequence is TGCAGCGTTCCGATTGGACTAGCGGGAGGTAGCTCCTACAATGAGCAGTTCTTC. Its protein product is CSVPIGLAGGSSYNEQFF.